Presented here are 16 T cell receptor beta chains from one specimen sequenced in a study of T cell repertoires in cytomegalovirus infection. TCRdb called the reads again in MiXCR, with one record for every CDR3 protein. This sample has about 190,000 distinct CDR3 sequences, with approximately 28% found just once. Source material: PBMCs. These receptors were taken from a human donor in good health (CMV status not recorded). Some clones in this sample may be carry-over from other donors' samples.

This clonotype has more than one count but fewer than ten. V usage is TRBV2 and J usage is TRBJ2-2; 9 positions match TRBD2. V was pared by 4 bases and J by 0 bases, with 3 bases of the junction left unmatched. Germline V gives CDR1 SNHLY, CDR2 FYNNEI. The CDR3 sequence is 16 residues long. CDR3 amino acids: CASSGSGGPNTGELFF. CDR3 nucleotides: TGTGCCAGCAGTGGCAGCGGGGGGCCGAACACCGGGGAGCTGTTTTTT.

This clonotype was seen only a few times. The chain couples TRBV6-1 to TRBJ2-2; 8 bases map to TRBD1. The germline V gene encodes CDR1 MNHNS and CDR2 SASEGT. The junction had 3 bases not matched to a gene; V was cut back by 1 base and J by 5 bases. The CDR3 length is 15 residues. In nucleotides, the CDR3 is TGTGCCAGCAGTGAAGTCAGGGGGCGAACCGGGGAGCTGTTTTTT. It codes for CASSEVRGRTGELFF.

This clonotype was counted between two and nine times. The chain has TRBV6-5 and TRBJ2-7; D is ambiguous. Trimming pared 4 bases from V and 2 bases from J, leaving 6 bases between. The germline gives CDR1 MNHEY, CDR2 SVGAGI. The CDR3 spans 12 residues. The CDR3 spells CASSLLTYEQYF. Written as DNA, the CDR3 is TGTGCCAGCAGTTTACTGACCTACGAGCAGTACTTC.

The chain uses TRBV19 and TRBJ2-5; TRBD1 is a possible D gene (6 bases). The CDR3 totals 13 residues. Germline CDR1 is LNHDA and CDR2 is SQIVND (reference sequence). The CDR3 region has the DNA TGTGCTACTCGAGACAGGCTCGGCGAGACCCAGTACTTC. It is translated as CATRDRLGETQYF.

Details on this clonotype: The germline gene is not matched at one end of the junction; a read error may be the cause. The CDR3 loop reads CASTPGDVKTEAFF. CDR3 coding DNA: TGTGCCAGCACCCCAGGGGACGTGAAAACTGAAGCTTTCTTT. The V and J genes are TRBV9 and TRBJ1-1; perhaps TRBD1 as D (6 bases). Germline assignment: CDR1 SGDLS and CDR2 YYNGEE. The CDR3 is 14 residues long.

Worth noting for this clonotype: One end of the junction does not line up with germline, which may come from a read error. The chain is built from TRBV7-9 and TRBJ1-5; 9 bases match TRBD1. Germline V gives CDR1 SEHNR, CDR2 FQNEAQ (reference sequence). CDR3 size: 17 residues. The CDR3 loop reads CASSPGTGLLPDQLQHF. CDR3 in DNA: TGTGCCAGCAGCCCCGGGACAGGGTTATTACCAGATCAGCTCCAGCATTTT.

The J gene is TRBJ2-3, the V gene TRBV5-4; D may be TRBD2 (6 bases). The CDR3 is 17 residues long. Trimming pared 4 bases from V and 0 bases from J, leaving 18 bases between. Germline V gene data show CDR1 as SGHNT and CDR2 as YYREEE (reference sequence). The CDR3 loop reads CASSPPGSGTSTDTQYF. The CDR3 DNA reads as TGTGCCAGCAGCCCACCTGGATCCGGGACTAGCACAGATACGCAGTATTTT.

The J gene is TRBJ1-5, the V gene TRBV24-1; D is unresolved. The germline V and J ends were trimmed by 1 base and 0 bases, with 3 bases remaining between them. CDR1 is KGHDR, CDR2 SFDVKD, per germline. The CDR3 is 14 residues long. DNA of the CDR3: TGTGCCACCAGTGATTTTTATAGCAATCAGCCCCAGCATTTT. Protein product: CATSDFYSNQPQHF.

Only a few counts were recorded for this clonotype. This chain links TRBV4-1 with TRBJ2-3; 8 positions match TRBD2. Trimming cost V 0 bases and J 5 bases; bases outside gene matches: 4. The CDR3 is 15 amino acids. CDR1 and CDR2 (germline): MGHRA, YSYEKL. The CDR3 reads CASSQDSSGGDTQYF. The CDR3 DNA reads as TGCGCCAGCAGCCAAGATTCGAGCGGGGGAGATACGCAGTATTTT.

This clonotype was recorded many times. The chain has TRBV11-2 and TRBJ2-3, with TRBD2 matching over 7 bases. The germline CDR1 and CDR2 sequences are SGHAT and FQNNGV. CDR3 length: 17 amino acids. J was trimmed by 2 bases and V by 4 bases; bases with no gene match: 12. The CDR3 loop reads CASSSPLEAGSTDTQYF. DNA of the CDR3: TGTGCCAGCAGCTCCCCCCTGGAAGCGGGGTCCACAGATACGCAGTATTTT.

This clonotype was observed a handful of times. This sequence joins TRBV4-2 and TRBJ1-2; D is perhaps TRBD1 (6 bases). CDR1 LGHNA and CDR2 YNFKEQ come from the germline V gene. V lost 0 bases and J 4 bases, leaving 18 bases between the germline ends. CDR3 length: 17 residues. CDR3 protein: CASSQDLGTTGFYGYTF. The CDR3 nucleotides are TGTGCCAGCAGCCAAGATTTGGGAACCACAGGGTTCTATGGCTACACCTTC.

V usage is TRBV3-1 and J usage is TRBJ2-5; 8 bases map to TRBD2. Per germline, CDR1 LGHDT and CDR2 YNNKEL (reference sequence). The ends lost 2 bases at V and 5 bases at J; junction bases unmatched: 7. The CDR3 loop spans 15 amino acids. The CDR3 sequence is CASSQSAGGGETQYF. CDR3 sequence (DNA): TGTGCCAGCAGCCAATCGGCGGGGGGTGGGGAGACCCAGTACTTC.

The gene calls are TRBV5-1 and TRBJ2-7; D is uncertain. The length of the CDR3 is 12 residues. The V gene's germline CDR1 is SGHRS and CDR2 YFSETQ. V shed 4 bases and J shed 9 bases, with 14 bases lying between them. CDR3 protein: CASSEGPNVQYF. CDR3 sequence (DNA): TGCGCCAGCAGCGAAGGACCAAATGTGCAGTACTTC.

This clonotype was picked up a small number of times. V and J are TRBV13 and TRBJ1-6, with a possible D match to TRBD1 (5 bases). This CDR3 is 14 amino acids long. Germline values: CDR1 PRHDT, CDR2 FYEKMQ (reference sequence). V lost 7 bases to trimming and J lost 9 bases, with 16 bases between them. The CDR3 nucleotides are TGTGCCAGCACCCGAAGACAGAGTGCTTCACCCCTCCACTTT. Translating it yields CASTRRQSASPLHF. Full variable domain (remainder filled in from reference TRBV13 and TRBJ1-6): AAGVIQSPRHLIKEKRETATLKCYPIPRHDTVYWYQQGPGQDPQFLISFYEKMQSDKGSIPDRFSAQQFSDYHSELNMSSLELGDSALYFCASTRRQSASPLHFGNGTRLTVT.

This clonotype was observed at least ten times. The V call is TRBV6-6, the J call TRBJ2-1; TRBD2 might be the D (6 bases). This CDR3 spans 15 amino acids. Trimming stripped 7 bases from V and 4 bases from J, with 17 bases between. Germline V CDR1 and CDR2: MNHNY, SVGAGI (reference sequence). The CDR3 DNA follows: TGTGCCAGCACCGTGCGGGCAGGGACTTACAATGAGCAGTTCTTC. It specifies CASTVRAGTYNEQFF.

Only a few counts were recorded for this clonotype. The V call is TRBV7-9, the J call TRBJ1-1; 9 nucleotides line up with TRBD1. Germline trimming cut 8 bases from V and 0 bases from J; bases unmatched to any gene: 7. CDR1 and CDR2 from the germline V gene are SEHNR and FQNEAQ (reference sequence). CDR3 size: 15 residues. The CDR3 sequence is CASRDRASLNTEAFF. The CDR3 DNA follows: TGTGCCAGCCGGGACAGGGCTTCGTTGAACACTGAAGCTTTCTTT.